These 9 T cell receptor beta chains were all obtained from the same sample, sequenced in a study of CD8 T cells in ankylosing spondylitis. Using its own MiXCR run on the 5' RACE reads, TCRdb lists one record per CDR3 protein. The table has about 360,000 distinct CDR3 sequences, about 15% seen once. The sample was blood, either unsorted or a sorted T cell fraction (not recorded which). These receptors came from a male donor with ankylosing spondylitis or in good health (not recorded which).

In its sample, this clonotype was seen a few times. This CDR3 is CASSFSGRSSGNTIYF. The CDR3 DNA is TGCGCCAGCAGCTTCTCGGGACGGTCCTCTGGAAACACCATATATTTT. The chain couples TRBV5-1 to TRBJ1-3, with D perhaps matching TRBD1 (5 bases). Germline V CDR1 and CDR2: SGHRS, YFSETQ. Trimming removed 2 bases from V and 0 bases from J, with 12 bases in between. This CDR3 is 16 amino acids long.

This clonotype came up a few times. The genes are TRBV10-1 and TRBJ1-2, with no clear D. The CDR3 spans 12 residues. With 0 bases removed from V and 5 bases from J, the gap between germline ends came to 4 bases. CDR1 WNHNN and CDR2 SYGVQD come from the germline V gene (reference sequence). CDR3 bases: TGCGCCAGCAGTGAGTCGGCTTATGGCTACACCTTC. It yields the protein CASSESAYGYTF.

This clonotype was counted a few times. The V call is TRBV4-2, the J call TRBJ2-4; 9 nucleotides line up with TRBD2. The length of the CDR3 is 16 residues. J gave up 7 bases and V 5 bases, and 12 bases lay outside the gene matches. The germline CDR1 and CDR2 sequences are LGHNA and YNFKEQ. Here the CDR3 DNA reads TGTGCCAGCAGCTCAGACACGACTAGCGGTCACAACATTCAGTACTTC. It is translated as CASSSDTTSGHNIQYF.

The genes are TRBV3-1 and TRBJ2-2, with unresolved D. The CDR3 totals 12 residues. From germline, CDR1 is LGHDT and CDR2 YNNKEL (reference sequence). Between the trimmed V and J ends, which lost 7 bases and 6 bases, there was a span of 9 bases. CDR3 in amino acids: CASNLMSGELFF. In nucleotides, the CDR3 is TGTGCCAGCAACCTGATGTCCGGGGAGCTGTTTTTT.

This clonotype appeared a few times. The V and J genes are TRBV4-1 and TRBJ2-1, with TRBD2 identical over 13 bases. The CDR3 runs 17 residues. Trimming took 2 bases from V and 8 from J; bases not matched to a gene: 9. Germline-derived CDR1 and CDR2 are MGHRA and YSYEKL. CDR3 in DNA: TGCGCCAGCAGCCAAAAGGGGACTAGCGGGAATTCGGATGAGCAGTTCTTC. Protein: CASSQKGTSGNSDEQFF.

The V call is TRBV5-1, the J call TRBJ2-3, with 9 positions matching TRBD1. The CDR3 length is 14 residues. The J segment lost 4 bases and the V segment lost 4 bases, leaving 4 bases of the junction unmatched. Germline CDR1 and CDR2: SGHRS and YFSETQ. The CDR3 coding sequence is TGCGCCAGCAGCGGGACAGGGCAGGCAGATACGCAGTATTTT. This sequence encodes CASSGTGQADTQYF.

This clonotype was counted only a few times. The CDR3 DNA reads TGTGCCAGCTCACTCAAAACAGGGTCTGCCGACACAGATACGCAGTATTTT. Its protein product is CASSLKTGSADTDTQYF. This rearrangement joins TRBV18 to TRBJ2-3, with D tentatively TRBD1 (6 bases). This CDR3 has 17 residues. The germline CDR1 and CDR2 sequences are KGHSH and LQKENI. V was shortened by 4 bases and J by 2 bases, with 19 bases between the two germline ends.

This clonotype was found a few times. This chain joins TRBV27 and TRBJ2-3; weak D call: TRBD1 (5 bases). The CDR3 runs to 14 residues. Trimming left V 4 bases short and J 2 bases short, with 10 bases between. Germline CDR1 is MNHEY and CDR2 is SMNVEV (reference sequence). In DNA form, the CDR3 reads TGTGCCAGCAGTTGGGCAGGGCCCACAGATACGCAGTATTTT. It codes for CASSWAGPTDTQYF.

V and J are TRBV7-9 and TRBJ2-3; D might be TRBD2 (5 bases). Looked up from germline, CDR1 is SEHNR and CDR2 is FQNEAQ (reference sequence). V was shortened by 4 bases and J by 14 bases, with 19 bases between the two germline ends. This CDR3 is built from 13 residues. The CDR3 here is CASSSIRGVERYF. The CDR3 coding sequence is TGTGCCAGCAGCTCGATACGGGGAGTAGAGAGGTATTTT. Combining the CDR3 with reference TRBV7-9 and TRBJ2-3 gives the whole variable domain DTGVSQNPRHKITKRGQNVTFRCDPISEHNRLYWYRQTLGQGPEFLTYFQNEAQLEKSRLLSDRFSAERPKGSFSTLEIQRTEQGDSAMYLCASSSIRGVERYFGPGTRLTVL.